This TCR beta chain was obtained from a study of glioma-infiltrating T cells after dendritic cell vaccination. Findings and caveats of the study: No direct clonality-survival link was found; a diverse polyclonal response may matter.

Selection required adequate fresh-frozen tumor tissue plus more than two years' survival data. Turning to this clone: Its antigen is still unknown.

This CDR3 is built from 14 residues. V lost 2 bases, J lost 6 bases, and 14 bases lay in between. Germline values: CDR1 SGHRS, CDR2 YFSETQ. The PCR used 60 V beta and 13 J beta primers. Sequencing used immunoSEQ multiplex PCR; TCRdb keeps in-frame clones, though not all of them. Of under 5,000 clones listed, approximately 93% are singletons. The sample here was blood, taken before dendritic cell vaccination. The TCR comes from a human donor with glioblastoma. The V call is TRBV5-1, the J call TRBJ1-2; the D is unclear. CDR3 region: CASSFGGWRDGYTF. The CDR3 DNA is TGCGCCAGCAGCTTTGGAGGATGGAGGGATGGCTACACCTTC.